A single sample is the source of the 10 T cell receptor beta chains below, sequenced in a study of T cell responses to AZD1222 COVID-19 vaccine. Sequencing was performed with immunoSEQ multiplex PCR; in TCRdb, only in-frame clones are kept and a portion is missing. Among 75,000 to 100,000 clones listed, roughly 88% were seen once. The sequencing used peripheral blood, collected on day 0 of AZD1222 vaccination. The receptors were sampled from an adult in good health.

This clone was counted only a few times. CDR3 residues: CASSLQQNSYNEQFF. The CDR3 nucleotides read TGCGCCAGCAGCTTGCAACAGAACTCCTACAATGAGCAGTTCTTC. The chain recombines TRBV5-1 with TRBJ2-1; D gene uncertain. Germline V gives CDR1 SGHRS, CDR2 YFSETQ. The CDR3 has 15 residues. The V end lost 1 base, the J end lost 0 bases, and 8 bases lay between the germline ends.

This chain connects TRBV5-1 to TRBJ2-7, with D perhaps TRBD2 (5 bases). The CDR3 is 13 residues long. V was pared by 0 bases and J by 4 bases, with 8 bases between. Germline assignment: CDR1 SGHRS and CDR2 YFSETQ. For the CDR3, the DNA is TGCGCCAGCAGCTTGGCAGAGGGATACGAGCAGTACTTC. Translation gives CASSLAEGYEQYF. Combining the CDR3 with reference TRBV5-1 and TRBJ2-7 gives the whole variable domain KAGVTQTPRYLIKTRGQQVTLSCSPISGHRSVSWYQQTPGQGLQFLFEYFSETQRNKGNFPGRFSGRQFSNSRSEMNVSTLELGDSALYLCASSLAEGYEQYFGPGTRLTVT.

The rearrangement uses TRBV5-1 and TRBJ2-7; TRBD1 is a possible D gene (5 bases). V was pared by 4 bases and J by 2 bases, with 22 bases between. In germline, CDR1 is SGHRS, CDR2 YFSETQ. The CDR3 loop spans 17 amino acids. CDR3 in DNA: TGCGCCAGCAGCAACGCCATCAGCGAGACACAGGCCTACGAGCAGTACTTC. Translating gives CASSNAISETQAYEQYF.

The genes are TRBV5-5 and TRBJ2-3; 9 nucleotides agree with TRBD2. Trimming took 0 bases from V and 1 from J; bases not matched to a gene: 6. CDR3 size: 17 residues. Germline CDR1 reads SGHKS; CDR2 reads YYEKEE (reference sequence). This CDR3 is CASSLAGGRAGTDTQYF. The CDR3 region has the DNA TGTGCCAGCAGCTTGGCAGGCGGGAGGGCCGGCACAGATACGCAGTATTTT.

The CDR3 DNA sequence: TGTGCCAGCATCACGGGACAGGAGATCTCTGGAAACACCATATATTTT. It codes for CASITGQEISGNTIYF. This sequence joins TRBV28 and TRBJ1-3; 8 bases line up with TRBD1. Germline values: CDR1 MDHEN, CDR2 SYDVKM. This CDR3 is built from 16 residues. The J segment lost 0 bases and the V segment lost 7 bases, leaving 8 bases of the junction unmatched.

The chain recombines TRBV27 with TRBJ2-5; possibly TRBD1 or TRBD2 for D (5 bases each). The CDR3 has 13 amino acids. V was pared by 2 bases and J by 3 bases, with 7 bases between. Per the germline V gene, CDR1 is MNHEY and CDR2 is SMNVEV (reference sequence). CDR3 region: CASSLGDEETQYF. CDR3 bases: TGTGCCAGCAGTTTAGGGGACGAAGAGACCCAGTACTTC.

CDR3: CASSEQGIRVTEAFF. CDR3 nucleotides: TGTGCCAGCAGCGAACAGGGGATCCGAGTCACTGAAGCTTTCTTT. This chain uses TRBV7-2 with TRBJ1-1; the match to TRBD1 covers 7 bases. V was pared by 5 bases and J by 4 bases, with 10 bases of the junction left unmatched. The CDR3 spans 15 residues. Germline values: CDR1 SGHTA, CDR2 FQGNSA.

This clone showed up just once. The genes are TRBV19 and TRBJ2-5, with 10 bases that match TRBD2. The CDR3 is 15 amino acids. Germline-derived CDR1 and CDR2 are LNHDA and SQIVND (reference sequence). With V trimmed by 3 bases and J by 2 bases, 3 bases remained unmatched. The CDR3 DNA follows: TGTGCCAGTAGTATCTCTAGCGGGGGTCAAGAGACCCAGTACTTC. This encodes CASSISSGGQETQYF.

The V call is TRBV5-1, the J call TRBJ2-2; 12 nucleotides line up with TRBD2. Germline CDR1 reads SGHRS; CDR2 reads YFSETQ. With 2 bases clipped from V and 0 bases from J, the junction kept 5 bases outside the gene matches. The CDR3 totals 18 residues. The CDR3 DNA reads TGCGCCAGCAGCTTAGGAGCTAGCGGGAGGGCGAACACCGGGGAGCTGTTTTTT. Its translation: CASSLGASGRANTGELFF.

The V gene is TRBV7-6, the J gene TRBJ2-5, with 10 bases fitting TRBD1. Germline assignment: CDR1 SGHVS and CDR2 FNYEAQ. V shed 5 bases and J 4 bases; nucleotides not matched to a gene: 7. This CDR3 contains 15 residues. The CDR3, as DNA: TGTGCCAGCAGCCTGGGGACAGGGGTAGGAGAGACCCAGTACTTC. Translation gives CASSLGTGVGETQYF.